This TCR beta chain came from a study of Graves' ophthalmopathy and Graves' hyperthyroidism. The germline gives CDR1 MGHDK, CDR2 SYGVNS. V lost 4 bases to trimming and J lost 5 bases; unmatched junction nucleotides: 19. This CDR3 is 18 amino acids long. The authors amplified TCR beta CDR3 regions, and they did so from RNA transcripts for repertoire sequencing. The workflow started with a first-round RT-PCR run with HTBI primers and then moved on to a second-round multiplex PCR. A single record per CDR3 protein comes from TCRdb applying MiXCR to the multiplex PCR reads. The table has roughly 300,000 distinct CDR3 sequences, 15% to 20% seen once. This clonotype was seen repeatedly, ten times or more.

The material sequenced was peripheral blood. The clonotype comes from an adult man with Graves' ophthalmopathy. The rearrangement uses TRBV25-1 and TRBJ1-2; 7 nucleotides align to TRBD1. The CDR3 DNA reads TGTGCCAGCAGTGGCGACCAGGGGGGACTGACAGGGCATTATGGCTACACCTTC. Protein product: CASSGDQGGLTGHYGYTF.